Each of the 25 T cell receptor beta chains below was sequenced from the same sample in a study of human T cells and chemical hapten exposure. Time point given: patch test 3, about 24 weeks after DPC sensitization. Sample treatment: therapeutic diphenylcyclopropenone sensitization with weekly scalp DPC. TCRdb re-analysed the RACE reads in MiXCR, keeping a single row per CDR3 protein. This sample has about 84,000 distinct CDR3 sequences, with less than 14% found just once. This specimen consisted of whole blood, obtained in connection with sensitization to the hapten diphenylcyclopropenone (DPC). Source of these receptors: a woman in her forties or fifties with alopecia areata. Some clones in this sample may be carry-over from other donors' samples.

The chain links TRBV9 to TRBJ2-5, with 9 bases matching TRBD1. Germline V gene data show CDR1 as SGDLS and CDR2 as YYNGEE. The V and J ends lost 2 bases and 4 bases, in that order; junction bases with no gene match: 3. CDR3 length: 14 residues. The chain's CDR3 is CASSVGQGRETQYF. DNA for the CDR3: TGTGCCAGCAGCGTGGGACAGGGTAGAGAGACCCAGTACTTC.

In its sample, this clonotype was seen many times. The chain combines TRBV20-1 with TRBJ2-2; TRBD1 matches at 10 bases. J was trimmed by 5 bases and V by 6 bases; bases with no gene match: 6. The CDR3 covers 14 residues. Germline CDR1 is DFQATT and CDR2 is SNEGSKA (reference sequence). CDR3 bases: TGCAGTGCGCCGGGACAGGGGAATACCGGGGAGCTGTTTTTT. Amino acid sequence: CSAPGQGNTGELFF.

This clonotype was counted a few times. The V gene is TRBV6-1, the J gene TRBJ2-7, with a possible D match to TRBD2 (5 bases). This CDR3 has 15 residues. Trimming took off 8 bases at V and 1 base at J, with 18 bases between the two ends. Germline V gene lookup returns CDR1 MNHNS and CDR2 SASEGT. CDR3 sequence reads: CASVSRPGESYEQYF. DNA for the CDR3: TGTGCCAGCGTGAGTCGCCCCGGGGAGTCCTACGAGCAGTACTTC.

In this sample, this clonotype turned up many times. The chain is built from TRBV29-1 and TRBJ2-5; no firm D call. The CDR3 loop spans 10 amino acids. The germline gives CDR1 SQVTM, CDR2 ANQGSEA. The V end was cut by 4 bases, the J end by 5 bases, with 5 bases between. CDR3 sequence (DNA): TGCAGCGTTGGGGGTGAGACCCAGTACTTC. Its protein is CSVGGETQYF.

This clonotype was found many times. The chain carries TRBV21-1 and TRBJ2-1; TRBD2, the D gene given by the table, was not confirmed from the DNA. TRBV21-1 is a recognized pseudogene. CDR3 length: 16 amino acids. CDR3 coding DNA: TGTGCCAGCACCTCTCTTCCTGCGGGAGGAACGTATGAGCAGTTCTTC. Amino acids: CASTSLPAGGTYEQFF.

This clonotype was seen repeatedly, ten times or more. The gene calls are TRBV12-3 or TRBV12-4 and TRBJ1-2; D is perhaps TRBD1 (6 bases). Trimming removed 0 bases at V and 0 bases at J, with 11 bases between. The CDR3 sequence is 16 residues long. DNA for the CDR3: TGTGCCAGCAGTTTAGCGCGGGCAGGGGCTAACTATGGCTACACCTTC. It translates to CASSLARAGANYGYTF.

V and J are TRBV20-1 and TRBJ1-1; D remains ambiguous. CDR1 and CDR2 from the germline V gene are DFQATT and SNEGSKA (reference sequence). Trimming removed 1 base from V and 1 base from J, with 4 bases in between. The CDR3 runs 12 residues. CDR3: CSARGANTEAFF. The DNA for the CDR3 is TGCAGTGCTAGAGGAGCGAACACTGAAGCTTTCTTT.

The chain recombines TRBV9 with TRBJ1-6, with a weak D call TRBD1 (5 bases). This CDR3 spans 16 amino acids. CDR1 and CDR2 from the germline V gene are SGDLS and YYNGEE. V was pared by 3 bases and J by 6 bases, with 16 bases between. The CDR3, as DNA: TGTGCCAGCAGCGCCTCAACCGGGACGTTTAATTCACCCCTCCACTTT. It translates to CASSASTGTFNSPLHF.

This chain uses TRBV7-2 with TRBJ2-3, with 10 positions matching TRBD2. The CDR3 runs to 15 residues. Trimming removed 0 bases from V and 5 bases from J; junction bases left unmatched: 2. Germline lookup yields CDR1 SGHTA and CDR2 FQGNSA. The CDR3 bases are TGTGCCAGCAGCTTAGCCCTAGCGGGAGTAGATACGCAGTATTTT. It is translated as CASSLALAGVDTQYF.

This clonotype was seen repeatedly, ten times or more. The V and J genes are TRBV2 and TRBJ2-7; the match to TRBD2 covers 8 bases. V dropped 5 bases and J dropped 7; count of bases not matched to a gene: 7. Per germline, CDR1 SNHLY and CDR2 FYNNEI. This CDR3 spans 13 amino acids. CDR3 sequence reads: CASSWTSTGEQYF. The CDR3 nucleotides read TGTGCCAGCAGTTGGACTAGCACAGGAGAGCAGTACTTC.

In its sample, this clonotype was seen many times. The rearrangement joins TRBV30 to TRBJ2-3; maybe TRBD1 (5 bases). This CDR3 is 16 amino acids long. The ends were cut back, 2 bases at V and 0 bases at J, with 15 bases in the middle. Germline V gene lookup returns CDR1 GTSNPN and CDR2 SVGIG (reference sequence). The CDR3 sequence is CAWSPLKGASTDTQYF. CDR3 nucleotides: TGTGCCTGGAGTCCTTTGAAAGGGGCTAGCACAGATACGCAGTATTTT.

This clonotype turned up a few times. This chain uses TRBV19 with TRBJ1-2, with a weak D call TRBD1 (5 bases). Germline assignment: CDR1 LNHDA and CDR2 SQIVND (reference sequence). This CDR3 has 13 residues. Trimming took 5 bases from V and 7 from J, leaving 14 bases between them. The CDR3 is CASSPGTLRGYTF. DNA for the CDR3: TGTGCCAGTAGTCCCGGGACCCTGCGTGGCTACACCTTC.

The chain has TRBV29-1 and TRBJ1-1; D is undetermined. Germline values: CDR1 SQVTM, CDR2 ANQGSEA. The CDR3 is 12 residues long. CDR3 protein: CTTQGMNTEAFF. The CDR3 nucleotides are TGCACCACCCAAGGCATGAACACTGAAGCTTTCTTT.

This clonotype appeared many times. V gene TRBV3-2 combines with J gene TRBJ2-5; the table's D call TRBD2 went unverified against the DNA. TRBV3-2 is a pseudogene. The CDR3 spans 12 residues. CDR3 sequence reads: CASSQREETQYF. CDR3 DNA sequence: TGTGCCAGCAGCCAGAGGGAAGAGACCCAGTACTTC.

This clonotype was recorded at least ten times. The CDR3 is CSVERAGVETQYF. CDR3 sequence (DNA): TGCAGCGTTGAAAGAGCGGGAGTAGAGACCCAGTACTTC. The chain employs TRBV29-1 and TRBJ2-5, with 8 bases identical to TRBD2. The CDR3 covers 13 residues. After removal of 2 bases from V and 4 bases from J, the junction contained 3 bases not matched to a gene. Germline CDR1 reads SQVTM; CDR2 reads ANQGSEA. Based on the CDR3 plus reference TRBV29-1 and TRBJ2-5, the full variable domain is SAVISQKPSRDICQRGTSLTIQCQVDSQVTMMFWYRQQPGQSLTLIATANQGSEATYESGFVIDKFPISRPNLTFSTLTVSNMSPEDSSIYLCSVERAGVETQYFGPGTRLLVL.

This chain connects TRBV7-6 to TRBJ2-1; perhaps TRBD2 as D (6 bases). CDR3 length equals 14 residues. Germline V lookup: CDR1 SGHVS, CDR2 FNYEAQ. With 5 bases removed from V and 6 bases from J, the gap between germline ends came to 14 bases. The DNA for the CDR3 is TGTGCCAGCAGCAAAGATGCCGGGGGCAATGAGCAGTTCTTC. Protein product: CASSKDAGGNEQFF.

This chain uses TRBV12-3 or TRBV12-4 with TRBJ1-5; possibly TRBD1 for D (6 bases). The V and J ends lost 4 bases and 1 base respectively, with 17 bases between them. CDR3 length: 17 amino acids. The CDR3 loop reads CASSSDRGAGSNQPQHF. CDR3 nucleotide sequence: TGTGCCAGCAGTTCCGATCGGGGGGCGGGGAGCAATCAGCCCCAGCATTTT.

In its sample, this clonotype was seen many times. The chain recombines TRBV20-1 with TRBJ2-3, with no clear D. Germline V gene sequence: CDR1 DFQATT, CDR2 SNEGSKA (reference sequence). The CDR3 totals 12 residues. Trimming pared 1 base from V and 5 bases from J, leaving 7 bases between. CDR3: CSARGPRDTQYF. For the CDR3, the DNA is TGCAGTGCTAGAGGTCCTAGAGATACGCAGTATTTT.

This clonotype was found many times. This sequence joins TRBV10-3 and TRBJ1-1; D uncertain. The CDR3 loop spans 14 amino acids. From germline, CDR1 is ENHRY and CDR2 SYGVKD. The V end was cut by 2 bases, the J end by 1 base, with 8 bases between. This chain's CDR3 is CAISERGENTEAFF. CDR3 coding DNA: TGTGCCATCAGTGAGCGGGGTGAGAACACTGAAGCTTTCTTT.

This chain uses TRBV7-3 with TRBJ2-1; 10 bases fit TRBD2. CDR1 is SGHTA and CDR2 is FQGTGA in the germline V gene. With 2 bases clipped from V and 6 bases from J, the junction kept 7 bases outside the gene matches. This CDR3 comprises 16 residues. In DNA form, the CDR3 reads TGTGCCAGCAGCTTATGGGCTAGCGGGAGTTTCAATGAGCAGTTCTTC. This sequence encodes CASSLWASGSFNEQFF.

This clonotype has a count of ten or more. The rearrangement uses TRBV7-2 and TRBJ2-1; TRBD2 is a possible D gene (5 bases). Germline CDR1 SGHTA, CDR2 FQGNSA. V lost 1 base to trimming and J lost 1 base, with 20 bases between them. This CDR3 comprises 19 residues. The CDR3 DNA follows: TGTGCCAGCAGCTTAGTTTCCGTGGGCGGGCGTCGTTCCTACAATGAGCAGTTCTTC. This translates into CASSLVSVGGRRSYNEQFF. The full variable domain, with the rest looked up from reference TRBV7-2 and TRBJ2-1, is GAGVSQSPSNKVTEKGKDVELRCDPISGHTALYWYRQSLGQGLEFLIYFQGNSAPDKSGLPSDRFSAERTGGSVSTLTIQRTQQEDSAVYLCASSLVSVGGRRSYNEQFFGPGTRLTVL.

V usage is TRBV6-1 and J usage is TRBJ1-2; tentative D call: TRBD1 (5 bases). The V and J ends lost 10 bases and 4 bases respectively, with 13 bases between them. Germline V gene lookup returns CDR1 MNHNS and CDR2 SASEGT. This CDR3 region has 12 residues. The CDR3 is CATRVGGYGYTF. The CDR3 DNA reads TGTGCCACCCGGGTCGGGGGCTATGGCTACACCTTC.

The sample holds many counts of this clonotype. This chain links TRBV21-1 with TRBJ1-6. TRBV21-1 is reported as a pseudogene. The CDR3 totals 11 residues. Here the CDR3 reads CASSKPSPLHF. The CDR3 DNA reads TGTGCCAGCAGCAAACCTTCACCCCTCCACTTT.

Ten or more counts support this clonotype. V is TRBV27 and J is TRBJ2-3; no definite D call. Germline CDR1 reads MNHEY; CDR2 reads SMNVEV (reference sequence). V lost 0 bases and J 5 bases, leaving 9 bases between the germline ends. This CDR3 has 14 amino acids. The CDR3 region is CASSLSVGKDTQYF. CDR3 DNA: TGTGCCAGCAGTTTATCGGTGGGGAAAGATACGCAGTATTTT.

The V call is TRBV20-1, the J call TRBJ2-1; the D gene is possibly TRBD2 (5 bases). V was trimmed by 1 base and J by 3 bases, leaving 7 bases between them. The germline V gene encodes CDR1 DFQATT and CDR2 SNEGSKA (reference sequence). The CDR3 contains 13 residues. CDR3 sequence: CSARGEFYNEQFF. The CDR3 region has the DNA TGCAGTGCTAGAGGGGAGTTCTACAATGAGCAGTTCTTC.